This TCR beta chain was identified during a study of lymphopenia after photon versus proton radiotherapy. Study-wide findings and caveats: Survival link was tested only in deceased patients; proton benefit remains a possibility. Under photons, naive T cells and diversity fell while effector/memory populations rose. Oligoclonal CD8+ Temra expansion after nadir drove photon patients' diversity drop.

A note on this clone: Its antigen is unidentified.

CDR3 length: 13 residues. The germline V gene has CDR1 LNHNV and CDR2 YYDKDF (reference sequence). V lost 5 bases and J 2 bases, leaving 6 bases between the germline ends. Using immunoSEQ multiplex PCR, the repertoire was profiled, and TCRdb retains in-frame clones only, with some absent. The table includes about 7,500 clones, 70% to 90% detected once. The clonotype comes from a woman aged 70 to 79 with pancreatic cancer. The material sequenced was peripheral blood, taken from a patient treated with photon-based radiotherapy. This chain joins TRBV15 and TRBJ1-4, with D possibly matching TRBD1 (6 bases). CDR3 in DNA: TGTGCCACCAGCCAGGGGACTAATGAAAAACTGTTTTTT. Its translation: CATSQGTNEKLFF.